The 14 T cell receptor beta chains given below trace back to one sample, sequenced in a study of cytomegalovirus exposure and HLA in healthy donors. The assay was immunoSEQ multiplex PCR, and TCRdb's table has in-frame clones only and misses some. The sample shows about 150,000 clones, 85% to 95% of them seen only once. The specimen was PBMCs. These receptor sequences come from a man aged 18 to 29 in good health and CMV-seropositive.

On this clone: Other DNA variants within this sample encode the same CDR3. The rearrangement uses TRBV4-1 and TRBJ2-3; no reliable D call. The germline gives CDR1 MGHRA, CDR2 YSYEKL. The V gene lost 0 bases and the J gene lost 5 bases, with 12 bases spanning the gap. There are 15 residues in the CDR3. The CDR3 DNA sequence: TGCGCCAGCAGCCAAGAGGCTCGTGCAGGAGATACGCAGTATTTT. Amino acid sequence: CASSQEARAGDTQYF.

This rearrangement joins TRBV5-1 to TRBJ1-1, with D tentatively TRBD1 (6 bases). CDR1 and CDR2 (germline): SGHRS, YFSETQ. Trimming removed 4 bases from V and 2 bases from J, with 9 bases in between. The CDR3 contains 13 residues. The CDR3, as DNA: TGCGCCAGCAGCGGGGGCCTAAACACTGAAGCTTTCTTT. This translates into CASSGGLNTEAFF.

The chain employs TRBV6-5 and TRBJ1-1, with 9 positions matching TRBD1. Germline assignment: CDR1 MNHEY and CDR2 SVGAGI. The CDR3 totals 14 residues. V was clipped by 6 bases and J by 1 base; unmatched bases: 3. CDR3 DNA sequence: TGTGCCAGCAGACCGGGACAGGGGAACACTGAAGCTTTCTTT. The encoded protein is CASRPGQGNTEAFF.

This clone showed up just once. The rearrangement uses TRBV5-1 and TRBJ2-3; 10 bases align to TRBD2. Per the germline V gene, CDR1 is SGHRS and CDR2 is YFSETQ. This CDR3 contains 15 residues. After removal of 6 bases from V and 3 bases from J, the junction contained 7 bases not matched to a gene. The CDR3 sequence: CASKLASGRTDTQYF. In DNA, the CDR3 is TGCGCCAGCAAACTCGCTAGCGGGAGAACAGATACGCAGTATTTT.

The genes are TRBV7-4 and TRBJ1-5; D might be TRBD1 (6 bases). V gave up 5 bases and J gave up 1 base, with 15 bases separating them. CDR3 length equals 16 residues. Germline V lookup: CDR1 SGHVT, CDR2 SQSDAQ. In nucleotides, the CDR3 is TGTGCCAGCAGCCCAACGGGACAAACCAGCAATCAGCCCCAGCATTTT. The encoded protein is CASSPTGQTSNQPQHF.

The J gene is TRBJ1-6, the V gene TRBV27, with TRBD1 matching over 7 bases. The J segment lost 9 bases and the V segment lost 4 bases, leaving 9 bases of the junction unmatched. This CDR3 spans 15 amino acids. CDR1 is MNHEY and CDR2 is SMNVEV in the germline V gene (reference sequence). CDR3 sequence (DNA): TGTGCCAGCAGTTCCTTACAGGGGAGTACTTCACCCCTCCACTTT. It yields the protein CASSSLQGSTSPLHF.

The chain links TRBV7-9 to TRBJ2-1; D gene unclear. Germline V gene sequence: CDR1 SEHNR, CDR2 FQNEAQ (reference sequence). This CDR3 contains 14 residues. V lost 2 bases and J lost 6, with 11 bases in between. CDR3 residues: CASSLSSVRNEQFF. The CDR3 DNA reads as TGTGCCAGCAGCTTATCTTCAGTTCGCAATGAGCAGTTCTTC.

The gene calls are TRBV6-5 and TRBJ1-1; 7 positions match TRBD1. The CDR3 spans 14 residues. Germline V gives CDR1 MNHEY, CDR2 SVGAGI. V dropped 10 bases and J dropped 5; count of bases not matched to a gene: 13. The DNA of the CDR3 is TGTGCCATCCGGCCGACGGCAGGGGGGACTGAAGCTTTCTTT. Protein: CAIRPTAGGTEAFF.

This clone was seen only once. This chain connects TRBV28 to TRBJ1-2, with D possibly being TRBD1 (5 bases). Trimming took 6 bases from V and 1 from J, leaving 24 bases between them. CDR1 is MDHEN, CDR2 SYDVKM, per germline. CDR3 length: 18 amino acids. CDR3 amino acids: CASSPLGGGSQYNYGYTF. The DNA of the CDR3 is TGTGCCAGCAGCCCATTGGGGGGTGGCAGCCAGTATAACTATGGCTACACCTTC.

The chain is built from TRBV16 and TRBJ1-2, with D possibly matching TRBD1 (5 bases). Germline CDR1 reads KGHSY; CDR2 reads FQNENV. The CDR3 is 14 amino acids. Trimming removed 0 bases from V and 5 bases from J, with 10 bases in between. CDR3 loop: CASSQSQGWYGYTF. As DNA, the CDR3 is TGTGCCAGCAGCCAATCTCAGGGCTGGTATGGCTACACCTTC.

This chain uses TRBV7-8 with TRBJ2-7; unclear D gene. The germline V and J ends were trimmed by 0 bases and 1 base, with 7 bases remaining between them. Germline CDR1 is SGHVS and CDR2 is FQNEAQ. There are 14 residues in the CDR3. The CDR3 spells CASSLAGGSYEQYF. Here the CDR3 DNA reads TGTGCCAGCAGCTTAGCTGGCGGTTCCTACGAGCAGTACTTC.

Here the CDR3 reads CASRPPGNTEAFF. The CDR3, as DNA: TGTGCCAGCAGGCCCCCAGGGAACACTGAAGCTTTCTTT. V and J are TRBV6-5 and TRBJ1-1; D remains unclear. The CDR3 runs 13 residues. V shed 6 bases and J shed 1 base, with 9 bases lying between them. Germline values: CDR1 MNHEY, CDR2 SVGAGI.

J is TRBJ2-2 and V is TRBV27; TRBD1 might be the D (6 bases). This CDR3 has 13 amino acids. Per germline, CDR1 MNHEY and CDR2 SMNVEV (reference sequence). V was trimmed by 8 bases and J by 6 bases, leaving 13 bases between them. The CDR3 DNA follows: TGTGCCAGCTCCCGGAACAGGGCCGGGGAGCTGTTTTTT. Translated, it gives CASSRNRAGELFF.

The genes are TRBV29-1 and TRBJ1-5; no reliable D call. CDR1 and CDR2 (germline): SQVTM, ANQGSEA. The CDR3 totals 12 residues. Between the trimmed V and J ends, which lost 4 bases and 8 bases, there was a span of 12 bases. CDR3 protein: CSVGDLLEPQHF. DNA of the CDR3: TGCAGCGTTGGCGACTTGCTCGAGCCCCAGCATTTT.